This note documents a single T cell receptor beta chain sequence. Its specificity is unknown. The sample comes from a study of shared clonotypes between healthy human individuals. As defined, naive CD8 cells were CD45RO-negative and positively selected for CCR7, with terminally differentiated effector memory CD45RA+ cells excluded. Study findings and constraints: Estimated richness values were generally larger in naive subsets than in memory subsets.

The CDR3 contains 14 residues. Germline loops: CDR1 MNHNY, CDR2 SVGAGI (reference sequence). Trimming stripped 2 bases from V and 0 bases from J, with 5 bases between. The run depth of the assay was deep. Clones were sequenced by immunoSEQ multiplex PCR, and TCRdb holds only the in-frame ones, with some missing. There are 450,000 to 700,000 clones in the sample; less than 97% occur only once, and 0.085% to 0.11% lies in the top ten. The chain recombines TRBV6-6 with TRBJ1-5; D uncertain. The origin of this receptor is a woman in her twenties or thirties in good health. What was sequenced was naive CD8+ T cells sorted from blood. The CDR3 sequence is CASSYTNSNQPQHF. For the CDR3, the DNA is TGTGCCAGCAGTTACACGAATAGCAATCAGCCCCAGCATTTT.